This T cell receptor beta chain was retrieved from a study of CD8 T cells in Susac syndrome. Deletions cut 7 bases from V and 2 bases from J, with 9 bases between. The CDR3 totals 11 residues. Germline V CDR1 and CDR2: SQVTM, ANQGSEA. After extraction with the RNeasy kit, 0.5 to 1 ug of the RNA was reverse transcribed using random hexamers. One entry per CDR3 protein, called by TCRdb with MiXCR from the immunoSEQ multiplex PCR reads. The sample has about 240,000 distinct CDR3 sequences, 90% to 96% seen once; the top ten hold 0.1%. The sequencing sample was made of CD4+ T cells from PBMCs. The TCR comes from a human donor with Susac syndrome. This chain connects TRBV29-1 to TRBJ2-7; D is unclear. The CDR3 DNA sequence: TGCAGCGCCTTAGCCACCTACGAGCAGTACTTC. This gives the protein CSALATYEQYF.